The 27 T cell receptor beta chains below all came from one sample that was sequenced in a study of T-cell memory formation after mild COVID-19. TCRdb passed the 5' RACE reads through MiXCR, listing each CDR3 protein once. The table shows 250,000 to 300,000 distinct CDR3 sequences, with approximately 8.4% occurring only once. Sequenced material: PBMCs or a T cell subset sorted from them (not recorded which). These receptor sequences come from a man aged 18 to 35 who had mild COVID-19 (a few samples of this study predate the infection). Cell type and time point are not known.

This clonotype was found a few times. The chain links TRBV7-2 to TRBJ2-3; TRBD2 aligns across 11 bases. J was trimmed by 2 bases and V by 5 bases; bases with no gene match: 6. The germline gives CDR1 SGHTA, CDR2 FQGNSA. The CDR3 is 16 amino acids. As DNA, the CDR3 is TGTGCCAGCAGCGATAGACTAGCGGGGCCCACAGATACGCAGTATTTT. It yields the protein CASSDRLAGPTDTQYF. The full variable domain, in which reference TRBV7-2 and TRBJ2-3 provide the parts outside the CDR3, is GAGVSQSPSNKVTEKGKDVELRCDPISGHTALYWYRQSLGQGLEFLIYFQGNSAPDKSGLPSDRFSAERTGGSVSTLTIQRTQQEDSAVYLCASSDRLAGPTDTQYFGPGTRLTVL.

This clonotype has a handful of counts. The V and J genes are TRBV12-3 or TRBV12-4 and TRBJ2-5; D remains ambiguous. Trimming removed 5 bases at V and 5 bases at J, with 9 bases between. This CDR3 is 12 amino acids long. CDR3 sequence (DNA): TGTGCCAGCAGTCCACAGCCGGAGACCCAGTACTTC. Protein product: CASSPQPETQYF.

This clonotype was seen many times. V usage is TRBV5-1 and J usage is TRBJ2-1, with 9 bases that match TRBD1. Germline V lookup: CDR1 SGHRS, CDR2 YFSETQ. The length of the CDR3 is 16 residues. V lost 4 bases and J lost 4; bases outside the gene matches: 9. In DNA, the CDR3 is TGCGCCAGCAGCCCGGAGCCGGGACAGGGTTACAATGAGCAGTTCTTC. It is translated as CASSPEPGQGYNEQFF.

A few counts support this clonotype. The chain has TRBV3-1 and TRBJ1-4; maybe TRBD1 (5 bases). Trimming pared 4 bases from V and 10 bases from J, leaving 16 bases between. Germline V gene data show CDR1 as LGHDT and CDR2 as YNNKEL (reference sequence). This CDR3 contains 14 residues. CDR3 in amino acids: CASSPTAGGGKLFF. The DNA for the CDR3 is TGTGCCAGCAGCCCGACAGCGGGGGGAGGAAAACTGTTTTTT.

This clonotype was seen more than once but under ten times. The rearrangement links TRBV7-2 to TRBJ2-5; 7 positions match TRBD1. This CDR3 comprises 16 residues. CDR1 is SGHTA, CDR2 FQGNSA, per germline. Losses at the gene ends were 5 bases for V and 0 bases for J; bases not matched to a gene: 9. Written as DNA, the CDR3 is TGTGCCAGCAGCGCAGTCGGACAGGCCAACCAAGAGACCCAGTACTTC. Amino acids: CASSAVGQANQETQYF.

This clonotype was seen a handful of times. The J gene is TRBJ2-1, the V gene TRBV5-1, with TRBD2 as a possible D gene (5 bases). Trimming left V 4 bases short and J 4 bases short, with 15 bases between. Looked up from germline, CDR1 is SGHRS and CDR2 is YFSETQ. The CDR3 is 15 residues long. CDR3 loop: CASSLAASFYNEQFF. The CDR3 nucleotides are TGCGCCAGCAGCCTGGCGGCTAGCTTTTACAATGAGCAGTTCTTC.

This chain uses TRBV30 with TRBJ2-7; D gene unclear. Germline V gives CDR1 GTSNPN, CDR2 SVGIG (reference sequence). Trimming took 2 bases from V and 1 from J, leaving 12 bases between them. There are 14 residues in the CDR3. Written as DNA, the CDR3 is TGTGCCTGGAGTCCAGACACTACATCCTACGAGCAGTACTTC. The encoded protein is CAWSPDTTSYEQYF.

J is TRBJ2-2 and V is TRBV7-9, with D possibly TRBD2 on 6 matching bases. V lost 1 base, J lost 14 bases, and 17 bases lay in between. There are 14 residues in the CDR3. From germline, CDR1 is SEHNR and CDR2 FQNEAQ (reference sequence). CDR3 protein: CASSLDNAGTGLFF. The CDR3 nucleotides read TGTGCCAGCAGCTTAGATAATGCCGGGACTGGCCTGTTTTTT. Using reference TRBV7-9 and TRBJ2-2 for the parts outside the CDR3, the full variable domain is DTGVSQNPRHKITKRGQNVTFRCDPISEHNRLYWYRQTLGQGPEFLTYFQNEAQLEKSRLLSDRFSAERPKGSFSTLEIQRTEQGDSAMYLCASSLDNAGTGLFFGEGSRLTVL.

In its sample, this clonotype was seen many times. The chain carries TRBV12-3 or TRBV12-4 and TRBJ2-1, with 10 bases matching TRBD2. Trimming removed 3 bases from V and 4 bases from J; junction bases left unmatched: 9. This CDR3 spans 17 amino acids. CDR3 coding DNA: TGTGCCAGCAGTTTCCTAGCGGGGGTGGTTGGGTACAATGAGCAGTTCTTC. Its protein is CASSFLAGVVGYNEQFF.

This rearrangement joins TRBV4-3 to TRBJ2-1; TRBD2 aligns across 7 bases. This CDR3 is 16 amino acids long. Trimming at V came to 0 bases and at J to 3 bases, leaving 5 bases not matched to a gene. Germline lookup yields CDR1 LGHNA and CDR2 YSLEER. CDR3 nucleotides: TGCGCCAGCAGCCAAGAGGGGCTAGCGGTCTACAATGAGCAGTTCTTC. It yields the protein CASSQEGLAVYNEQFF.

This clonotype has at least ten counts. The CDR3 sequence: CASSPGGEQYF. CDR3 coding DNA: TGTGCCAGCTCGCCGGGGGGAGAGCAGTACTTC. The V gene is TRBV12-3 or TRBV12-4, the J gene TRBJ2-7; 7 nucleotides align to TRBD2. After removal of 8 bases from V and 7 bases from J, the junction contained 5 bases not matched to a gene. The CDR3 runs 11 residues.

This clonotype showed up just a few times. The chain is built from TRBV9 and TRBJ2-1; 7 bases map to TRBD2. The CDR3 length is 15 residues. CDR1 is SGDLS, CDR2 YYNGEE, per germline. Trimming cost V 6 bases and J 6 bases; bases outside gene matches: 12. The CDR3 DNA sequence: TGTGCCAGCACCCTGGGGGGGGGGATACTCAATGAGCAGTTCTTC. This translates into CASTLGGGILNEQFF.

This clonotype has just a few counts. V is TRBV7-2 and J is TRBJ1-3; D is ambiguous. V lost 0 bases to trimming and J lost 0 bases, with 6 bases between them. In germline, CDR1 is SGHTA, CDR2 FQGNSA. This CDR3 contains 15 residues. Here the CDR3 reads CASSLAGYSGNTIYF. The CDR3 nucleotides read TGTGCCAGCAGCTTAGCGGGCTACTCTGGAAACACCATATATTTT.

This rearrangement joins TRBV20-1 to TRBJ1-4; TRBD1 might be the D (6 bases). The V gene's germline CDR1 is DFQATT and CDR2 SNEGSKA (reference sequence). Trimming shortened V by 6 bases and J by 0 bases, and 11 bases separated the two germline ends. CDR3 size: 14 residues. The CDR3 here is CSAGTSATNEKLFF. The CDR3 coding sequence is TGCAGTGCGGGGACATCCGCAACTAATGAAAAACTGTTTTTT.

J is TRBJ1-2 and V is TRBV7-2; 7 bases are shared with TRBD1. The CDR3 consists of 13 residues. CDR1 is SGHTA and CDR2 is FQGNSA in the germline V gene. V shed 3 bases, J shed 7 bases, and the junction held 5 bases outside the gene matches. Here the CDR3 DNA reads TGTGCCAGCAGCTTTTCAGGGGGGAGTGGCTACACCTTC. Translating it yields CASSFSGGSGYTF.

This clonotype was seen a handful of times. This rearrangement joins TRBV24-1 to TRBJ1-2; a weak D match, TRBD1 (6 bases). The CDR3 is 13 amino acids. Deletions cut 5 bases from V and 9 bases from J, with 15 bases between. Germline V CDR1 and CDR2: KGHDR, SFDVKD. In nucleotides, the CDR3 is TGTGCCACCAGTGGCCGGACAGCCTTAAGCTACACCTTC. Amino acid sequence: CATSGRTALSYTF.

The chain carries TRBV6-2 or TRBV6-3 and TRBJ1-2, with unresolved D. Trimming took 0 bases from V and 5 from J, leaving 10 bases between them. Germline V lookup: CDR1 MNHEY, CDR2 SVGEGT. This CDR3 is 14 amino acids long. CDR3 nucleotides: TGTGCCAGCAGTTACTCGGAGAGTCGATATGGCTACACCTTC. Translated, it gives CASSYSESRYGYTF.

This clonotype was seen a few times. This chain connects TRBV10-3 to TRBJ1-2; 9 bases align to TRBD1. Germline V gene lookup returns CDR1 ENHRY and CDR2 SYGVKD. The CDR3 is 15 residues long. Germline trimming cut 0 bases from V and 9 bases from J; bases unmatched to any gene: 8. CDR3 amino acids: CAISESQGQGSSYTF. The DNA for the CDR3 is TGTGCCATCAGTGAGTCACAGGGACAGGGAAGTAGCTACACCTTC.

At least ten counts were recorded for this clonotype. The rearrangement links TRBV7-6 to TRBJ2-5; 13 bases are a match to TRBD2. CDR1 and CDR2 (germline): SGHVS, FNYEAQ. The CDR3 runs to 16 residues. Losses at the gene ends were 5 bases for V and 2 bases for J; bases not matched to a gene: 5. In DNA, the CDR3 is TGTGCCAGCAGCCACATGGGACTAGCGGGACAAGAGACCCAGTACTTC. Amino acid sequence: CASSHMGLAGQETQYF.

In this sample, this clonotype turned up many times. CDR3 loop: CASSPLAGEEGAFF. The CDR3 DNA reads TGTGCCAGCAGTCCGTTAGCCGGGGAGGAAGGAGCTTTCTTT. V gene TRBV12-3 or TRBV12-4 combines with J gene TRBJ1-1; unclear D gene. V lost 5 bases and J 10 bases, leaving 20 bases between the germline ends. This CDR3 has 14 residues.

This chain links TRBV18 with TRBJ2-3; D gene unclear. The CDR3 spans 16 residues. The V gene's germline CDR1 is KGHSH and CDR2 LQKENI. The germline V and J ends were trimmed by 1 base and 0 bases, with 11 bases remaining between them. CDR3 region: CASSPRLGRSTDTQYF. CDR3 sequence (DNA): TGTGCCAGCTCACCACGGCTCGGCAGGAGCACAGATACGCAGTATTTT.

Concerning this clonotype itself: A much larger clone differs from this one at a single base, so this may be a read error. The chain joins TRBV27 to TRBJ1-2, with 8 bases matching TRBD1. Germline values: CDR1 MNHEY, CDR2 SMNVEV (reference sequence). The CDR3 covers 13 residues. Trimming removed 5 bases from V and 6 bases from J; junction bases left unmatched: 5. Written as DNA, the CDR3 is TGTGCCAGCAGTCGCCAGGGGGCCCATGGCTACACCTTC. This codes for CASSRQGAHGYTF.

This clonotype was counted between two and nine times. CDR3 region: CASSLFRTSGGIWTGELFF. The CDR3 DNA sequence: TGTGCCAGCAGTTTGTTCCGGACTAGCGGGGGTATTTGGACCGGGGAGCTGTTTTTT. The gene calls are TRBV12-3 or TRBV12-4 and TRBJ2-2; 13 nucleotides align to TRBD2. V lost 3 bases, J lost 5 bases, and 12 bases stayed unmatched. This CDR3 is 19 amino acids long.

This clonotype appeared a few times. V gene TRBV18 combines with J gene TRBJ2-7, with 9 positions matching TRBD1. The germline CDR1 and CDR2 sequences are KGHSH and LQKENI. This CDR3 is 15 amino acids long. J was trimmed by 4 bases and V by 3 bases; bases with no gene match: 7. CDR3 sequence: CASSPPGTGWYEQYF. For the CDR3, the DNA is TGTGCCAGCTCACCCCCCGGGACAGGGTGGTACGAGCAGTACTTC.

This clonotype was observed a few times. The V call is TRBV21-1, the J call TRBJ2-1; TRBD1 is the table's D call, not checked against the DNA. TRBV21-1 is a pseudogene segment. The CDR3 sequence is 18 residues long. The CDR3 sequence: CASSTRGRSPCFYNEQFF. In nucleotides, the CDR3 is TGTGCCAGCAGCACCCGTGGCAGGTCCCCCTGTTTTTACAATGAGCAGTTCTTC.

CDR3: CASSPTRAGSYNEQFF. CDR3 coding DNA: TGTGCCAGCTCACCAACGCGGGCCGGCTCCTACAATGAGCAGTTCTTC. This chain joins TRBV18 and TRBJ2-1; TRBD2 might be the D (5 bases). The CDR3 contains 16 residues. Per germline, CDR1 KGHSH and CDR2 LQKENI. The germline V and J ends were trimmed by 2 bases and 0 bases, with 11 bases remaining between them.

This clonotype was counted between two and nine times. The chain recombines TRBV5-6 with TRBJ1-1; possibly TRBD1 for D (6 bases). V was pared by 4 bases and J by 0 bases, with 10 bases between. The CDR3 length is 14 residues. Looked up from germline, CDR1 is SGHDT and CDR2 is YYEEEE. The CDR3 sequence: CASSRTELNTEAFF. CDR3 in DNA: TGTGCCAGCAGCAGGACAGAGCTGAACACTGAAGCTTTCTTT. The entire variable domain, with the rest obtained from reference TRBV5-6 and TRBJ1-1, is as follows: DAGVTQSPTHLIKTRGQQVTLRCSPKSGHDTVSWYQQALGQGPQFIFQYYEEEERQRGNFPDRFSGHQFPNYSSELNVNALLLGDSALYLCASSRTELNTEAFFGQGTRLTVV.